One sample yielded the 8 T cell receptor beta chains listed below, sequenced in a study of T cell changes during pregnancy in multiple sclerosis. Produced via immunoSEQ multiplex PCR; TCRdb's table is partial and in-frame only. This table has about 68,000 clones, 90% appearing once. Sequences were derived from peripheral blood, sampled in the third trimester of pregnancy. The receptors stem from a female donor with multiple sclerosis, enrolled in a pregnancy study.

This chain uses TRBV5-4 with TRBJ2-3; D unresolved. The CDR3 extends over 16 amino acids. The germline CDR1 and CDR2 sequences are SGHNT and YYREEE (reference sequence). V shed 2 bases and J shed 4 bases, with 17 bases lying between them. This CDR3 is CASSLAMLSGADTQYF. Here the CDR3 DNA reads TGTGCCAGCAGCTTAGCTATGCTGAGTGGTGCAGATACGCAGTATTTT.

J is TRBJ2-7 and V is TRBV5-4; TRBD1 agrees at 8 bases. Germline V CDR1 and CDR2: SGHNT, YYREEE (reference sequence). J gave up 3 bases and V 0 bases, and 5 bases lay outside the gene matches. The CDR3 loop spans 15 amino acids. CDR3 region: CASSLGTGRSYEQYF. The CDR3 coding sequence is TGTGCCAGCAGCTTGGGGACAGGGCGAAGCTACGAGCAGTACTTC.

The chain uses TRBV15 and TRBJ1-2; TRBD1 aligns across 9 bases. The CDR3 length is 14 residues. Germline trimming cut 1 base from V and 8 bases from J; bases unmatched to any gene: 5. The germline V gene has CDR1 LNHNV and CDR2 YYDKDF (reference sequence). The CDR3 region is CATSRGGTGLGYTF. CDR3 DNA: TGTGCCACCAGCAGAGGGGGGACAGGGTTAGGCTACACCTTC.

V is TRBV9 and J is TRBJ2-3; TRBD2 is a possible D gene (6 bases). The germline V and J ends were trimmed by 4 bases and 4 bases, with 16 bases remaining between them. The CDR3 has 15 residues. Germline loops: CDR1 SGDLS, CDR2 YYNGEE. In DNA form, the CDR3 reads TGTGCCAGCAGCATCGGGACTGTAAGCTCAGATACGCAGTATTTT. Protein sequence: CASSIGTVSSDTQYF. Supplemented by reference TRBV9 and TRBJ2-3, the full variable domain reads DSGVTQTPKHLITATGQRVTLRCSPRSGDLSVYWYQQSLDQGLQFLIQYYNGEERAKGNILERFSAQQFPDLHSELNLSSLELGDSALYFCASSIGTVSSDTQYFGPGTRLTVL.

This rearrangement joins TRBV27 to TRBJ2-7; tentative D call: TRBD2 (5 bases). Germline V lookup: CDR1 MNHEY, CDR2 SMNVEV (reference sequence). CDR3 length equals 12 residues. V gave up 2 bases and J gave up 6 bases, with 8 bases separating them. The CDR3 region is CASSLTGSEQYF. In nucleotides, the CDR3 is TGTGCCAGCAGTTTAACGGGGAGCGAGCAGTACTTC.

The CDR3 spells CASSGASDRTGELFF. CDR3 in DNA: TGCGCCAGCAGTGGGGCCTCGGATAGGACCGGGGAGCTGTTTTTT. V and J are TRBV10-2 and TRBJ2-2; D is ambiguous. Trimming took 4 bases from V and 5 from J, leaving 14 bases between them. Germline CDR1 WSHSY, CDR2 SAAADI. This CDR3 region has 15 residues.

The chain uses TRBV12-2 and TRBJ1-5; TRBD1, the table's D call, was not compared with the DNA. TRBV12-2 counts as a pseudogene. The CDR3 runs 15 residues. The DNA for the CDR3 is TGTGCAAGTCGCCGGGGGGACAGGTTCAATCAGCCCCAGCATTTT. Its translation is CASRRGDRFNQPQHF.

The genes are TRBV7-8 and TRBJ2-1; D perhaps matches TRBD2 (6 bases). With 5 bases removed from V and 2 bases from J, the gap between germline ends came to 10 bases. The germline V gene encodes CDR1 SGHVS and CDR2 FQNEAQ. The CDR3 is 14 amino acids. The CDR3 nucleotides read TGTGCCAGCAGCCGGACGGGGGCCTACAATGAGCAGTTCTTC. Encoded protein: CASSRTGAYNEQFF.